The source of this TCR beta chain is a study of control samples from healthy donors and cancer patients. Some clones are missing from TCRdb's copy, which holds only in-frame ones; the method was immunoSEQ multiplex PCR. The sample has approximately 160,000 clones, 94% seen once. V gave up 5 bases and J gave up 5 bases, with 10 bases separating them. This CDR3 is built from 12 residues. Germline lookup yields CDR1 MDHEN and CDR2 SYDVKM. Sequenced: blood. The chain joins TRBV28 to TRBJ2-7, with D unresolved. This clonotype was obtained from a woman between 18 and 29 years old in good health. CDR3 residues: CASSPSFDEQYF. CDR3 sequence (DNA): TGTGCCAGCAGTCCCTCCTTTGACGAGCAGTACTTC.